This TCR beta chain was retrieved from a study of shared clonotypes between healthy human individuals (dated by TCRdb to 2020 to 2022). In the study overall: The cohort comprised two women and a few men aged 18 to 49 years. The study deeply sequenced blood TCR repertoires of roughly five healthy adults to estimate repertoire size and the extent of clonotype sharing between individuals. To increase sequencing depth and limit assay-specific biases, TCR repertoire library preparation and sequencing were carried out by different laboratories using diverse techniques. Leukapheresis yielded between about 0.94 and 8.9 billion PBMCs per donor. Broader findings and caveats from the paper: Because the study included a small number of donors, the genetic and exposure-history diversity represented was limited. Sampling was limited to blood, and TCR repertoires in tissue likely differ from TCR repertoires in blood. Pairwise subsampling led to the expectation that sequencing depth would affect the degree of clonotype sharing among donors.

TCR CDR3 regions were amplified from genomic DNA by multiplex PCR using the deep immunoSEQ assay. Extracted genomic DNA from each cell subset was distributed evenly across all wells of several immunoSEQ 96-well plates, and each plate was treated as a replicate. Each replicate PCR for unsorted PBMC received roughly 300 ng genomic DNA, equal to 25,000 to 35,000 T cell genomes. Unsorted PBMC genomic DNA was sequenced across ten immunoSEQ deep assay plates. Purified libraries were quantified with a Qubit 3.0 fluorometer, sized on a Bioanalyzer 2100, and re-quantified with the KAPA Library Quantification kit. Each immunoSEQ 96-well plate was sequenced on its own single-read 150-cycle Illumina NextSeq 550 flow cell. Concerning the study's data processing: Because the immunoSEQ output held only junctional sequences and lacked quality scores, the filtering could not match the filtering applied to full-length reads. To assign V/J genes and CDR3, sequences were annotated against IMGT germline references using PyIR, a Python wrapper for IgBLAST v1.9. Reads were removed for weak V/J assignments (E-value above 1e-6), missing CDR3, stop codons, out-of-frame junctions, or ambiguous translated residues. A V3J clonotype was defined by an identical inferred V gene, J gene, and CDR3 amino acid sequence. To compute the percentage overlap between repertoires, the number of shared unique clonotypes was divided by the size of the smaller repertoire. Richness of each repertoire was evaluated using RTK rarefaction, the Chao1 estimator, and Recon v2.1 estimates of unobserved clonotypes. TCRdb limited this immuneACCESS table to in-frame rearrangements with V and J called. A share of clones is missing; checked studies link under half to unresolved V genes, and the rest is unexplained. V and J calls and clone size follow that table, whereas D and trimming were derived from the DNA. This sample gives 470,000 or so clones in total; 65% to 85% of them show up just once. The top ten clonotypes cover more than 9.5% of the sample.

A note on this clone: Its antigen has not been determined. No base quality values were provided; no much bigger clone lies one nucleotide off.

The donors were healthy, HIV-negative adults with no recently reported acute infections or vaccinations. All donors were Caucasian adults living in Nashville, Tennessee, USA. For unsorted samples, about 85 million PBMCs were counted and genomic DNA was extracted with the QIAamp DNA Blood Mini kit. Blood was obtained by leukapheresis, after which PBMCs were separated by Ficoll-Histopaque density gradient centrifugation and cryopreserved in liquid nitrogen vapor phase. Trimming removed 3 bases from V and 2 bases from J, leaving 16 bases between the germline ends. Reading from cysteine to phenylalanine, the CDR3 counts 17 amino acids. Of the read, only the CDR3 DNA is kept; its 51 bases are in frame from base 1. Reading the germline V gene gives CDR1 ENHRY and CDR2 SYGVKD.

This clonotype originated in a woman in her 40s in good health. Some clones in this sample may be carry-over from other donors' samples. The receptor chain draws on TRBV10-3 and TRBJ2-2; no D segment can be confidently identified. Input material: PBMCs. Read as DNA, the sequence is TGTGCCATCAGTGATAAAATAGGCAGCGCAAACACCGGGGAGCTGTTTTTT. This is translated as CAISDKIGSANTGELFF.